Below, one TCR beta chain is given with its context. Its target is unknown. This CDR3 is 15 amino acids long. Losses at the gene ends were 6 bases for V and 5 bases for J; bases not matched to a gene: 10. CDR1 and CDR2 (germline): ENHRY, SYGVKD. TCRdb re-analysed the reads in MiXCR, keeping a single row per CDR3 protein. This table has some 920,000 distinct CDR3 sequences, roughly 30% appearing once. The sample belongs to a study of T cell repertoires in cytomegalovirus infection. General observations from the study: HLA-C-restricted TCR beta clonotypes specific for CMV led the ex vivo response.

Specimen: cultured CD8+ T cells from PBMCs, collected from culture after CMV antigen stimulation. The receptor's source is a human donor in good health (CMV status not recorded). Some clones in this sample may be carry-over from other donors' samples. This chain connects TRBV10-3 to TRBJ2-3; 8 nucleotides align to TRBD2. The CDR3 sequence: CAIRIGAGARDTQYF. The CDR3 nucleotides read TGTGCCATCAGGATCGGAGCGGGGGCGAGAGATACGCAGTATTTT.